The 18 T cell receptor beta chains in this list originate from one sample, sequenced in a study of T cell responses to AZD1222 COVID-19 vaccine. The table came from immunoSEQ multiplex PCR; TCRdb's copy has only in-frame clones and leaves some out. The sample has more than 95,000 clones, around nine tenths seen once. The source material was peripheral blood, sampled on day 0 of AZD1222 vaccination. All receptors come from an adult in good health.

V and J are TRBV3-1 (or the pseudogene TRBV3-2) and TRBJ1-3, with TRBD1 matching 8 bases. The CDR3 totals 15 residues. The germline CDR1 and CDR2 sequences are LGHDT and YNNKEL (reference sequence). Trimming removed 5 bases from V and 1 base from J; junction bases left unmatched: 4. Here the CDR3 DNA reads TGTGCCAGCAGCTTCGGACAGGGATCTGGAAACACCATATATTTT. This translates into CASSFGQGSGNTIYF.

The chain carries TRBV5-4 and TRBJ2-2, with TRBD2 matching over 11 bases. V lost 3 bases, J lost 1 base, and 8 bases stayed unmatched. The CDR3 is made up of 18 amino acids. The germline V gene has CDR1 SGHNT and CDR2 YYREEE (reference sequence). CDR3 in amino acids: CASSSGTSGIGNTGELFF. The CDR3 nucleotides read TGTGCCAGCAGCTCCGGGACTAGCGGTATCGGGAACACCGGGGAGCTGTTTTTT.

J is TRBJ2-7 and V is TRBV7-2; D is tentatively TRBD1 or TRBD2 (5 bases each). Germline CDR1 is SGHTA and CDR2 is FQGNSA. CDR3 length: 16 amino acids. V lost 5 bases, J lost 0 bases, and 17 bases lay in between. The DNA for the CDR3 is TGTGCCAGCAGCCCCTTGGGACGGCTAAGCTCCTACGAGCAGTACTTC. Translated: CASSPLGRLSSYEQYF.

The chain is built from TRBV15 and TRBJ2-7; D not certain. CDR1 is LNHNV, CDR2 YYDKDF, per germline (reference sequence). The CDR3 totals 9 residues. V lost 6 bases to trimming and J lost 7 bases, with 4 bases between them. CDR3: CATRTEQYF. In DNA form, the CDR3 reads TGTGCCACCAGAACGGAGCAGTACTTC.

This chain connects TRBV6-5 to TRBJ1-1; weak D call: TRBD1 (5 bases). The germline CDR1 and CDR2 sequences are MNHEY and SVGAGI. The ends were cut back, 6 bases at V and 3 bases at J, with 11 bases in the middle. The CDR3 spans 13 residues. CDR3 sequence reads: CASSRTRDTEAFF. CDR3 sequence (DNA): TGTGCCAGCAGCCGGACACGGGACACTGAAGCTTTCTTT.

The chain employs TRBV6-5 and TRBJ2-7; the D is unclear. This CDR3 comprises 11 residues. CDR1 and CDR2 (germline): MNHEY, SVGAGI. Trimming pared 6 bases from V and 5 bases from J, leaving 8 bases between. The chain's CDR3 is CASRQQNEQYF. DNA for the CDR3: TGTGCCAGCAGGCAGCAGAACGAGCAGTACTTC.

The CDR3 DNA reads as TGTGCCAGCTCACCCTCCGAAAACACAGATACGCAGTATTTT. Translation: CASSPSENTDTQYF. V and J are TRBV18 and TRBJ2-3; D remains unclear. The ends were cut back, 3 bases at V and 2 bases at J, with 9 bases in the middle. Germline loops: CDR1 KGHSH, CDR2 LQKENI. This CDR3 comprises 14 residues.

CDR3 sequence: CASSLASVKGYEQYF. In DNA form, the CDR3 reads TGTGCCAGCAGCTTAGCCTCAGTAAAGGGATACGAGCAGTACTTC. The chain joins TRBV11-1 to TRBJ2-7, with D unclear. Germline V gives CDR1 SGHAT, CDR2 FQDESV (reference sequence). This CDR3 is built from 15 residues. With 0 bases removed from V and 4 bases from J, the gap between germline ends came to 13 bases.

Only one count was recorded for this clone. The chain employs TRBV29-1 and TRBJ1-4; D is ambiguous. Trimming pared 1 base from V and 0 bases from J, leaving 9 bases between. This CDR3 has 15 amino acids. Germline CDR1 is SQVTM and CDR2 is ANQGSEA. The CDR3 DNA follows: TGCAGCGTTGAAGTCCGGAGTGCAACTAATGAAAAACTGTTTTTT. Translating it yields CSVEVRSATNEKLFF.

The chain's CDR3 is CASSPSAGDSYEQYF. The CDR3 DNA is TGTGCCAGCTCACCGAGCGCAGGGGACTCCTACGAGCAGTACTTC. V gene TRBV18 combines with J gene TRBJ2-7; the D gene is possibly TRBD1 (6 bases). Germline V lookup: CDR1 KGHSH, CDR2 LQKENI. The CDR3 runs to 15 residues. Trimming took 3 bases from V and 0 from J, leaving 12 bases between them.

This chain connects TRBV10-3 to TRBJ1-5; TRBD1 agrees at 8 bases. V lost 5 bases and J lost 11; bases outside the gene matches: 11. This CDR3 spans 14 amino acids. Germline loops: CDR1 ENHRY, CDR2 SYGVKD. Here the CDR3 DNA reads TGTGCCATCAGTCCTGGGACAGGTCTAGGGGCCCAGCATTTT. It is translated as CAISPGTGLGAQHF.

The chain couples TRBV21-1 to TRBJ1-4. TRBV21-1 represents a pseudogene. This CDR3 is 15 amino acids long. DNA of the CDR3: TGTGCCAGCAGCCACCCGGGGGGGACTCTCGAAAAACTGTTTTTT. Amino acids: CASSHPGGTLEKLFF.

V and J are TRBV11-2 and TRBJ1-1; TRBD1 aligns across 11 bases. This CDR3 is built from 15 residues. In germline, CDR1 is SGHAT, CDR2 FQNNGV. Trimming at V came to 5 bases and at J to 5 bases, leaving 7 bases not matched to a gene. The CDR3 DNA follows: TGTGCCAGCAGCACTATCCGGGACAGGGGGACTGAAGCTTTCTTT. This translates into CASSTIRDRGTEAFF.

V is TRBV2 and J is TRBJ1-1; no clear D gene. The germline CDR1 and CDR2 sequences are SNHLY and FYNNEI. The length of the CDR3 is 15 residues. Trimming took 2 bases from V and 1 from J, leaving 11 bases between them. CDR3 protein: CASSENEYTNTEAFF. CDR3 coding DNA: TGTGCCAGCAGTGAAAATGAGTACACGAACACTGAAGCTTTCTTT.

The CDR3 DNA follows: TGTGCCAGCAGCCCTCCTGGACAGGGACTGAACACTGAAGCTTTCTTT. Translation gives CASSPPGQGLNTEAFF. The rearrangement joins TRBV7-9 to TRBJ1-1; 8 positions agree with TRBD1. V was pared by 5 bases and J by 0 bases, with 8 bases of the junction left unmatched. Per the germline V gene, CDR1 is SEHNR and CDR2 is FQNEAQ (reference sequence). The CDR3 sequence is 16 residues long.

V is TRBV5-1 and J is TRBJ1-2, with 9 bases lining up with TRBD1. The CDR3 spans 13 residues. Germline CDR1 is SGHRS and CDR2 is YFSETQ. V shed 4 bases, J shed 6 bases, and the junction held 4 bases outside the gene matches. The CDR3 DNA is TGCGCCAGCAGCCCTGGACAGGGGCATGGCTACACCTTC. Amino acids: CASSPGQGHGYTF.

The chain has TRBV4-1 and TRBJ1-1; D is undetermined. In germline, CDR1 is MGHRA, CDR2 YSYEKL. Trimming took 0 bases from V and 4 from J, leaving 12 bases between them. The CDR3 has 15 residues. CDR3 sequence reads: CASSQEAGPGTEAFF. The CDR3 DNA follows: TGCGCCAGCAGCCAAGAGGCAGGCCCGGGCACTGAAGCTTTCTTT.

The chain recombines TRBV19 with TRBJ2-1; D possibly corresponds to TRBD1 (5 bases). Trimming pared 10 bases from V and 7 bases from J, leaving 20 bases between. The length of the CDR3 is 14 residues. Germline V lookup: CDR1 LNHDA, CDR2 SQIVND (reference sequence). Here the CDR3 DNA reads TGTGCCACCCTACAGGTCGGTCAGAGTAATGAGCAGTTCTTC. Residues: CATLQVGQSNEQFF.